The 28 T cell receptor beta chains below were found in one sample sequenced in a study of shared clonotypes between healthy human individuals. Libraries were prepared by immunoSEQ multiplex PCR; TCRdb keeps only in-frame clonotypes and omits some of them. The sample consists of a few million clones, around nine tenths of them appearing once. The sequencing sample was made of naive CD4+ T cells sorted from blood. The subset here: CD45RA+ positively selected. The receptors shown here come from a man aged 18 to 29 in good health.

The V call is TRBV5-5, the J call TRBJ1-1; D ambiguous. There are 11 residues in the CDR3. Germline V gives CDR1 SGHKS, CDR2 YYEKEE (reference sequence). V was clipped by 2 bases and J by 7 bases, with 6 bases between them. CDR3 amino acids: CASSLRDEAFF. The CDR3 DNA reads TGTGCCAGCAGCTTAAGGGATGAAGCTTTCTTT.

This chain uses TRBV19 with TRBJ1-5; tentatively, D is TRBD1 (5 bases). The V and J ends lost 6 bases and 7 bases respectively, with 13 bases between them. The CDR3 spans 13 residues. CDR1 and CDR2 (germline): LNHDA, SQIVND (reference sequence). The CDR3 sequence: CASRRGRNQPQHF. CDR3 nucleotide sequence: TGTGCCAGTAGGCGGGGCCGAAACCAGCCCCAGCATTTT.

The V gene is TRBV6-5, the J gene TRBJ1-5; D remains ambiguous. V shed 0 bases and J shed 7 bases, with 7 bases lying between them. The CDR3 consists of 13 residues. Germline CDR1 reads MNHEY; CDR2 reads SVGAGI. CDR3 sequence: CASSYSDSQPQHF. CDR3 coding DNA: TGTGCCAGCAGTTACTCAGATTCACAGCCCCAGCATTTT.

The chain joins TRBV6-5 to TRBJ1-6, with 7 bases matching TRBD1. After removal of 5 bases from V and 7 bases from J, the junction contained 5 bases not matched to a gene. CDR1 and CDR2 from the germline V gene are MNHEY and SVGAGI. This CDR3 spans 14 amino acids. The CDR3 sequence: CASSRGQRNSPLHF. DNA of the CDR3: TGTGCCAGCAGTCGGGGACAGAGGAATTCACCCCTCCACTTT.

This sequence joins TRBV10-3 and TRBJ2-7; D unclear. The ends were cut back, 3 bases at V and 4 bases at J, with 7 bases in the middle. The CDR3 consists of 12 residues. Germline loops: CDR1 ENHRY, CDR2 SYGVKD. CDR3 sequence: CAISEKVYEQYF. CDR3 coding DNA: TGTGCCATCAGTGAAAAGGTTTACGAGCAGTACTTC.

Concerning this clone itself: Other DNA sequences within the sample encode an identical CDR3. V usage is TRBV11-2 and J usage is TRBJ2-3; 8 bases align to TRBD2. The CDR3 consists of 13 residues. V dropped 3 bases and J dropped 4; count of bases not matched to a gene: 0. In germline, CDR1 is SGHAT, CDR2 FQNNGV. The CDR3: CASSFSGADTQYF. In DNA, the CDR3 is TGTGCCAGCAGCTTTAGCGGGGCAGATACGCAGTATTTT.

The chain joins TRBV9 to TRBJ2-3; D assignment may be TRBD1 or TRBD2 (5 bases each). The length of the CDR3 is 13 residues. Between the trimmed V and J ends, which lost 4 bases and 6 bases, there was a span of 12 bases. Germline CDR1 is SGDLS and CDR2 is YYNGEE. CDR3 sequence: CASSSGTSDTQYF. CDR3 nucleotides: TGTGCCAGCAGCTCCGGGACGTCGGATACGCAGTATTTT.

The V gene is TRBV30, the J gene TRBJ1-6; maybe TRBD1 (5 bases). Trimming cost V 2 bases and J 8 bases, with 10 bases left between them. Germline-derived CDR1 and CDR2 are GTSNPN and SVGIG (reference sequence). This CDR3 has 13 residues. CDR3 DNA sequence: TGTGCCTGGAGTAGAGGACAAGATTCACCCCTCCACTTT. Its protein is CAWSRGQDSPLHF.

The table lists this clone with a few counts. This same CDR3 is encoded by further DNA sequences in the sample. The chain couples TRBV10-3 to TRBJ1-1, with 9 bases fitting TRBD1. This CDR3 has 13 residues. Trimming at V came to 8 bases and at J to 0 bases, leaving 1 base not matched to a gene. The V gene's germline CDR1 is ENHRY and CDR2 SYGVKD. Here the CDR3 reads CAIGTGLNTEAFF. CDR3 DNA sequence: TGTGCCATCGGGACAGGGCTGAACACTGAAGCTTTCTTT.

V gene TRBV18 combines with J gene TRBJ1-2; TRBD1 matches 12 bases. The J segment lost 6 bases and the V segment lost 3 bases, leaving 17 bases of the junction unmatched. This CDR3 spans 19 amino acids. Germline V lookup: CDR1 KGHSH, CDR2 LQKENI. This chain's CDR3 is CASSPFQGFRDRGQNGYTF. The CDR3 DNA reads TGTGCCAGCTCACCCTTCCAAGGCTTCCGGGACAGGGGGCAGAATGGCTACACCTTC.

The genes are TRBV28 and TRBJ1-1; no definite D call. The V gene lost 3 bases and the J gene lost 0 bases, with 11 bases spanning the gap. CDR1 is MDHEN and CDR2 is SYDVKM in the germline V gene. The CDR3 runs to 15 residues. The CDR3 region is CASSFPPGMNTEAFF. The CDR3 bases are TGTGCCAGCAGTTTCCCCCCGGGGATGAACACTGAAGCTTTCTTT.

This clone has only one observation. The chain is built from TRBV18 and TRBJ2-1, with D unclear. The CDR3 runs 14 residues. V dropped 2 bases and J dropped 6 bases, with 11 bases sitting between them. Germline CDR1 and CDR2: KGHSH and LQKENI. CDR3 amino acids: CASSPGIASNEQFF. The CDR3 coding sequence is TGTGCCAGCTCACCAGGGATAGCTAGCAATGAGCAGTTCTTC.

The chain links TRBV4-1 to TRBJ2-1, with 7 positions matching TRBD2. The germline V gene encodes CDR1 MGHRA and CDR2 YSYEKL. Germline trimming cut 4 bases from V and 0 bases from J; bases unmatched to any gene: 6. The CDR3 length is 16 residues. CDR3 in amino acids: CASSPQAGSSYNEQFF. The CDR3 DNA reads as TGCGCCAGCAGCCCTCAAGCGGGGAGCTCCTACAATGAGCAGTTCTTC.

CDR3 DNA: TGCGCCAGCAGCTTGAGGTCTCCCCAGGGAGCCAAAAACATTCAGTACTTC. Translated: CASSLRSPQGAKNIQYF. V gene TRBV5-1 combines with J gene TRBJ2-4, with D maybe TRBD1 (5 bases). The germline V gene has CDR1 SGHRS and CDR2 YFSETQ. There are 17 residues in the CDR3. V was cut by 1 base and J by 0 bases, with 14 bases left in between. The full variable domain, completed using reference TRBV5-1 and TRBJ2-4, is KAGVTQTPRYLIKTRGQQVTLSCSPISGHRSVSWYQQTPGQGLQFLFEYFSETQRNKGNFPGRFSGRQFSNSRSEMNVSTLELGDSALYLCASSLRSPQGAKNIQYFGAGTRLSVL.

V and J are TRBV5-1 and TRBJ2-6; 7 nucleotides agree with TRBD1. V trimming: 0 bases; J trimming: 0 bases; junction bases outside the gene matches: 6. Germline V gives CDR1 SGHRS, CDR2 YFSETQ. The CDR3 runs to 18 residues. The CDR3: CASSLEGGSSSGANVLTF. In nucleotides, the CDR3 is TGCGCCAGCAGCTTGGAAGGGGGCTCGAGCTCTGGGGCCAACGTCCTGACTTTC.

This clone showed up just a few times. This chain connects TRBV30 to TRBJ1-1; D not certain. V was trimmed by 2 bases and J by 1 base, leaving 8 bases between them. The CDR3 runs 13 residues. Germline V gene sequence: CDR1 GTSNPN, CDR2 SVGIG (reference sequence). The CDR3 DNA follows: TGTGCCTGGAGTCCCACAGCGAACACTGAAGCTTTCTTT. It encodes CAWSPTANTEAFF.

The V and J genes are TRBV6-1 and TRBJ1-2; 7 bases line up with TRBD1. Germline V gene data show CDR1 as MNHNS and CDR2 as SASEGT. The V and J ends lost 3 bases and 3 bases, in that order; junction bases with no gene match: 4. The CDR3 sequence is 14 residues long. CDR3 protein: CASSDQGVYYGYTF. The CDR3 region has the DNA TGTGCCAGCAGTGATCAGGGGGTCTACTATGGCTACACCTTC.

The chain joins TRBV5-5 to TRBJ2-3, with D possibly being TRBD2 (6 bases). The germline gives CDR1 SGHKS, CDR2 YYEKEE (reference sequence). The CDR3 extends over 13 amino acids. V lost 0 bases and J lost 14, with 16 bases in between. In DNA, the CDR3 is TGTGCCAGCAGCTTGGCGGGAGATTTGCAGTGGTATTTT. Translated: CASSLAGDLQWYF.

The chain links TRBV15 to TRBJ1-5; a possible D gene is TRBD1 (5 bases). The CDR3 runs to 15 residues. The V and J ends lost 6 bases and 3 bases respectively, with 15 bases between them. Germline-derived CDR1 and CDR2 are LNHNV and YYDKDF (reference sequence). The CDR3 loop reads CATRAGRDFNQPQHF. Written as DNA, the CDR3 is TGTGCCACCAGAGCGGGGCGGGACTTCAATCAGCCCCAGCATTTT.

V is TRBV28 and J is TRBJ2-3; TRBD2 might be the D (6 bases). The V end lost 5 bases, the J end lost 6 bases, and 33 bases lay between the germline ends. CDR1 MDHEN and CDR2 SYDVKM come from the germline V gene. The CDR3 totals 20 residues. The DNA of the CDR3 is TGTGCCAGCAGTCTGAGGAGGAGCGCTAGCGCGGCAAGTCGTTGGGATACGCAGTATTTT. Its protein product is CASSLRRSASAASRWDTQYF.

The chain couples TRBV29-1 to TRBJ1-2; 8 nucleotides agree with TRBD1. V lost 3 bases, J lost 4 bases, and 7 bases stayed unmatched. The CDR3 runs to 14 residues. Germline V CDR1 and CDR2: SQVTM, ANQGSEA. The CDR3 nucleotides are TGCAGCGTTGACACAGGGGGTTTACCCTATGGCTACACCTTC. Residues: CSVDTGGLPYGYTF.

The genes are TRBV18 and TRBJ1-2, with TRBD1 as a possible D gene (5 bases). With 6 bases removed from V and 3 bases from J, the gap between germline ends came to 20 bases. This CDR3 is built from 16 residues. Germline V gene lookup returns CDR1 KGHSH and CDR2 LQKENI. CDR3 nucleotide sequence: TGTGCCAGCTCTAACGCGGGCCGTCTGGGGGACTATGGCTACACCTTC. Amino acids: CASSNAGRLGDYGYTF.

The chain couples TRBV9 to TRBJ2-1; D is perhaps TRBD1 (6 bases). Trimming took 3 bases from V and 0 from J, leaving 13 bases between them. Germline V CDR1 and CDR2: SGDLS, YYNGEE. This CDR3 is 16 amino acids long. CDR3 loop: CASSARTGSSYNEQFF. The CDR3 bases are TGTGCCAGCAGCGCGAGAACAGGGAGCTCCTACAATGAGCAGTTCTTC.

J is TRBJ1-4 and V is TRBV19; the match to TRBD1 covers 7 bases. V dropped 8 bases and J dropped 3; count of bases not matched to a gene: 6. This CDR3 is built from 14 residues. The germline gives CDR1 LNHDA, CDR2 SQIVND (reference sequence). This chain's CDR3 is CASSGQTANEKLFF. The CDR3 bases are TGTGCCAGTTCGGGACAGACGGCTAATGAAAAACTGTTTTTT.

This clone occurred a few times. This chain joins TRBV6-5 and TRBJ2-5, with a possible D match to TRBD2 (5 bases). Germline V gene sequence: CDR1 MNHEY, CDR2 SVGAGI. The CDR3 sequence is 14 residues long. V lost 2 bases and J 0 bases, leaving 7 bases between the germline ends. The CDR3 coding sequence is TGTGCCAGCAGTTACACGGGGTACCAAGAGACCCAGTACTTC. This encodes CASSYTGYQETQYF.

This clone was seen once. V and J are TRBV6-5 and TRBJ2-7, with 7 bases fitting TRBD1. With V trimmed by 5 bases and J by 0 bases, 4 bases remained unmatched. This CDR3 spans 14 amino acids. Germline lookup yields CDR1 MNHEY and CDR2 SVGAGI. CDR3 DNA sequence: TGTGCCAGCAGTGTCCGGGACAGCTCCTACGAGCAGTACTTC. Its protein product is CASSVRDSSYEQYF.

This clone was observed a single time. V and J are TRBV7-9 and TRBJ1-1; D not resolved. V dropped 2 bases and J dropped 5 bases, with 9 bases sitting between them. CDR3 length: 13 residues. Germline assignment: CDR1 SEHNR and CDR2 FQNEAQ (reference sequence). This chain's CDR3 is CASSLLLLTEAFF. The CDR3 DNA reads as TGTGCCAGCAGCTTATTACTCTTGACTGAAGCTTTCTTT. Full variable domain (outside the CDR3, taken from reference TRBV7-9 and TRBJ1-1): DTGVSQNPRHKITKRGQNVTFRCDPISEHNRLYWYRQTLGQGPEFLTYFQNEAQLEKSRLLSDRFSAERPKGSFSTLEIQRTEQGDSAMYLCASSLLLLTEAFFGQGTRLTVV.

A single count supports this clone. The V call is TRBV11-3, the J call TRBJ2-7; no clear D. V was pared by 2 bases and J by 0 bases, with 8 bases between. The CDR3 loop spans 14 amino acids. The germline gives CDR1 SGHNT, CDR2 YENEEA. The CDR3 DNA reads as TGTGCCAGCAGCTTATTTGGCGACTCCTACGAGCAGTACTTC. This encodes CASSLFGDSYEQYF.